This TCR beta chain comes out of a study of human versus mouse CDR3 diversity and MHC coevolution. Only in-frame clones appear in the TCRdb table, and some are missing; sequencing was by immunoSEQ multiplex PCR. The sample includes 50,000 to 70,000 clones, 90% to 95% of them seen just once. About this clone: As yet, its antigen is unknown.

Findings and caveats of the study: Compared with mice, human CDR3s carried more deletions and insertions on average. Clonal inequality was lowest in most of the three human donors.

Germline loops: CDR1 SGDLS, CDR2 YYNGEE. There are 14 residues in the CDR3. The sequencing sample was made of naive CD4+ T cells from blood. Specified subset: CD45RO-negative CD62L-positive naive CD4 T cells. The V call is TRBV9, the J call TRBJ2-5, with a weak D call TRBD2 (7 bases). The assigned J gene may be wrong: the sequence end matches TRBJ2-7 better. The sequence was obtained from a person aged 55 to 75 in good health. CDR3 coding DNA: TGTGCCAGCAGCGTGTCAGGGGAGGGCTACGAGCAGTACTTC. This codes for CASSVSGEGYEQYF.